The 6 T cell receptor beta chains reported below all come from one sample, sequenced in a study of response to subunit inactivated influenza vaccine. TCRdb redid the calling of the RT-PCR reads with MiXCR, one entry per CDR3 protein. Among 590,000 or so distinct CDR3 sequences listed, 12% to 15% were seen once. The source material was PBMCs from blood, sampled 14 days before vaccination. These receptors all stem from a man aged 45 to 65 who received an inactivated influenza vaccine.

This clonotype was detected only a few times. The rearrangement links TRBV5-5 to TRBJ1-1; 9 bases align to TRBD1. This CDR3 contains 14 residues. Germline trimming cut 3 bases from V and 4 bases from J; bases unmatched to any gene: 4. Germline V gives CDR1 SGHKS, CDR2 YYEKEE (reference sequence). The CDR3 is CASSWGQGATEAFF. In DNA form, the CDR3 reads TGTGCCAGCAGCTGGGGACAGGGTGCCACTGAAGCTTTCTTT.

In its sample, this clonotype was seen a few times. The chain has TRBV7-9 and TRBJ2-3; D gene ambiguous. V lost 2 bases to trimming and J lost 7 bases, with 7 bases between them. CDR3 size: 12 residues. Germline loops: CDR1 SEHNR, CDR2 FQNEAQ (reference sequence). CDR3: CASSLQVNTQYF. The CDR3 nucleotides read TGTGCCAGCAGCTTACAAGTGAATACGCAGTATTTT.

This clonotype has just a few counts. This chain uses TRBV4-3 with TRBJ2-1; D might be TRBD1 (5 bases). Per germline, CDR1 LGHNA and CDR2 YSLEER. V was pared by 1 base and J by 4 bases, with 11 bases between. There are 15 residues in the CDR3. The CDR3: CASSQGGSLYNEQFF. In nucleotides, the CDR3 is TGCGCCAGCAGCCAAGGGGGCTCTCTGTACAATGAGCAGTTCTTC.

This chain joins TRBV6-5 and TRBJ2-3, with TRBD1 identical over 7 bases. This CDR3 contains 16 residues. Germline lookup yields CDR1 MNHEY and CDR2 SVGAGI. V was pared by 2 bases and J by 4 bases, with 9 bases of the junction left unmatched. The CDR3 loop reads CASSYARDREADTQYF. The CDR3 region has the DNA TGTGCCAGCAGTTACGCCCGGGACAGAGAGGCAGATACGCAGTATTTT.

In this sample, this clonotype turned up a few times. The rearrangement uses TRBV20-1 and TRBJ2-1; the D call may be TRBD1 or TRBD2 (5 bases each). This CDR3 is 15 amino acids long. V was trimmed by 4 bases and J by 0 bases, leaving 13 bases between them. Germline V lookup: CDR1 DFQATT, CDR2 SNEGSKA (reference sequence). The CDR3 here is CSATTGTSSYNEQFF. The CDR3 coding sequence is TGCAGTGCTACAACCGGGACCAGCTCCTACAATGAGCAGTTCTTC.

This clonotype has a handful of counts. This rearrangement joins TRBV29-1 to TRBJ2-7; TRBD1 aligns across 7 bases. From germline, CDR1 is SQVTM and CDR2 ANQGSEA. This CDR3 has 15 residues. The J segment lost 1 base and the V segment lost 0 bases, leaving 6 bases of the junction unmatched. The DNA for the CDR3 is TGCAGCGTTGAAGAAAGAGGGGGCGCATCCTACGAGCAGTACTTC. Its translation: CSVEERGGASYEQYF.